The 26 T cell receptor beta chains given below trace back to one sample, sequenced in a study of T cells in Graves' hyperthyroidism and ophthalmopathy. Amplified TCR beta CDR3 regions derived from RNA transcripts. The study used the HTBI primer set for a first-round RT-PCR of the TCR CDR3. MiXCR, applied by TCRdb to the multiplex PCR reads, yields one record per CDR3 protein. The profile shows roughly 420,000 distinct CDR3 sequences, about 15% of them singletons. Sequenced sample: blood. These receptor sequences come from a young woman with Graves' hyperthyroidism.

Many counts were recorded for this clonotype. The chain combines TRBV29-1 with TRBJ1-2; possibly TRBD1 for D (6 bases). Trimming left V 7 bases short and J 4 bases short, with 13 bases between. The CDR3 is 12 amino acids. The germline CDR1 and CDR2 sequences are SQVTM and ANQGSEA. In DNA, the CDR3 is TGCAGCGCCTACAGGGATCCCTATGGCTACACCTTC. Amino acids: CSAYRDPYGYTF.

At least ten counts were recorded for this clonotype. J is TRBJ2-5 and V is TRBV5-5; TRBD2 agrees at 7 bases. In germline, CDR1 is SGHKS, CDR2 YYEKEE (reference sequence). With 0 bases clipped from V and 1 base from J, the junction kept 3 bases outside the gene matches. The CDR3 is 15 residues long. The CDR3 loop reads CASSLVSGGQETQYF. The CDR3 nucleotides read TGTGCCAGCAGCTTGGTGTCGGGAGGCCAAGAGACCCAGTACTTC.

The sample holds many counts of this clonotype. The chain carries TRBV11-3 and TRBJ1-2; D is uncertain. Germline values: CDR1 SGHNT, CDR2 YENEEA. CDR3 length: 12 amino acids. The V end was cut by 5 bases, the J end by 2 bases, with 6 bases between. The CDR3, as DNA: TGTGCCAGCAGCATTTTCAACTATGGCTACACCTTC. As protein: CASSIFNYGYTF.

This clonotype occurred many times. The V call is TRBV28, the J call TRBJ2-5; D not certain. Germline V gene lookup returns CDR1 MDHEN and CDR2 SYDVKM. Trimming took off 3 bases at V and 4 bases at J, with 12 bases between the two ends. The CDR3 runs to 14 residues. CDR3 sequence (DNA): TGTGCCAGCAGTTTGGTCCAAGGGTTAGAGACCCAGTACTTC. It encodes CASSLVQGLETQYF. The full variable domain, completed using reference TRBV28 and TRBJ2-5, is DVKVTQSSRYLVKRTGEKVFLECVQDMDHENMFWYRQDPGLGLRLIYFSYDVKMKEKGDIPEGYSVSREKKERFSLILESASTNQTSMYLCASSLVQGLETQYFGPGTRLLVL.

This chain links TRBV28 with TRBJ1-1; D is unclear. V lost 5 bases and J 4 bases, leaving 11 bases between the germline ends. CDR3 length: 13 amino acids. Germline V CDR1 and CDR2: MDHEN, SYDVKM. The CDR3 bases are TGTGCCAGCAGTAGTGGGAGACTCACTGAAGCTTTCTTT. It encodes CASSSGRLTEAFF.

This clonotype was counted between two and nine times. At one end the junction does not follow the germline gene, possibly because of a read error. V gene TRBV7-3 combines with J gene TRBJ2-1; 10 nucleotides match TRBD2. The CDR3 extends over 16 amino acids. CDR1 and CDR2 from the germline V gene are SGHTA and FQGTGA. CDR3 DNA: TGTGCCTGCAGCTCGACGACTAGCGGGTCCTACAATGAGCAGTTCTTC. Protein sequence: CACSSTTSGSYNEQFF.

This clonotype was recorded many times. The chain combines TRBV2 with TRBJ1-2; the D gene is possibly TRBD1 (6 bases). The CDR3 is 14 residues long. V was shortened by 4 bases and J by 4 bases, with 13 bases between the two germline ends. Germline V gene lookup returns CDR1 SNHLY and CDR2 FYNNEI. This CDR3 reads CASSGGGLGYGYTF. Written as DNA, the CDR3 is TGTGCCAGCAGTGGGGGGGGGCTCGGCTATGGCTACACCTTC.

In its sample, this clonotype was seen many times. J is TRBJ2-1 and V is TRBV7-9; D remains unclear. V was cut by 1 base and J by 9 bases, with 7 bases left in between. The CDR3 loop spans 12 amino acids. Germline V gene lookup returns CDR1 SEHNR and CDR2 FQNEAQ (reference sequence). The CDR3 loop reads CASSLGALEQFF. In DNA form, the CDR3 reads TGTGCCAGCAGCTTAGGAGCTCTTGAGCAGTTCTTC. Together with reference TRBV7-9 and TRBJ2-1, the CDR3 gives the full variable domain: DTGVSQNPRHKITKRGQNVTFRCDPISEHNRLYWYRQTLGQGPEFLTYFQNEAQLEKSRLLSDRFSAERPKGSFSTLEIQRTEQGDSAMYLCASSLGALEQFFGPGTRLTVL.

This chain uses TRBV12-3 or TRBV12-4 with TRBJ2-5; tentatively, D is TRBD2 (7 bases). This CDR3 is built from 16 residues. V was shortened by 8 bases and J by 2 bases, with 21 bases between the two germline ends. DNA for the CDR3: TGTGCCAGCGGGGGGGGGGGAGGGGGGGGGCAAGAGACCCAGTACTTC. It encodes CASGGGGGGGQETQYF.

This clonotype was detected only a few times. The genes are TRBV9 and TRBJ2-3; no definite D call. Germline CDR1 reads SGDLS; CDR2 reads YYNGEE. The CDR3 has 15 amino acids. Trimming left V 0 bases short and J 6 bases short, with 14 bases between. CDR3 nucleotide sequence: TGTGCCAGCAGCGTAGGTCAGGCCCCTACGGATACGCAGTATTTT. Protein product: CASSVGQAPTDTQYF.

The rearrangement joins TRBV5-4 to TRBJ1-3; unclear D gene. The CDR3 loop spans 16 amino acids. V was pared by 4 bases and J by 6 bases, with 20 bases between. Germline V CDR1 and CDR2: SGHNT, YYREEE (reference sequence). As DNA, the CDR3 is TGTGCCAGCAGCCGCGGGAGGTTGGGGTTGGAAAACACCATATATTTT. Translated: CASSRGRLGLENTIYF.

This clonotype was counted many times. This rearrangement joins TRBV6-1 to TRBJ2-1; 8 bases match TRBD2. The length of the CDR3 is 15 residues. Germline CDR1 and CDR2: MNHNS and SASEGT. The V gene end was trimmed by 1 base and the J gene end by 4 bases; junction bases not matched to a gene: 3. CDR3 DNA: TGTGCCAGCAGTGAAGGAGCGGGAGAATACAATGAGCAGTTCTTC. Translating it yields CASSEGAGEYNEQFF.

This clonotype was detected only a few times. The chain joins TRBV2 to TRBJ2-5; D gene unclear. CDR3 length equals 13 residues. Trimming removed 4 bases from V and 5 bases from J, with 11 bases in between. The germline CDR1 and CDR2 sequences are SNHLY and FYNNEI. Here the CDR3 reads CASSARTLETQYF. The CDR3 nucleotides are TGTGCCAGCAGTGCAAGGACCCTCGAGACCCAGTACTTC.

The CDR3 DNA reads TGTGCCAGCAGTGGGGAAACGGCGGACCTTGAAGCTTTCTTT. Translating it yields CASSGETADLEAFF. The V call is TRBV7-3, the J call TRBJ1-1; D is ambiguous. CDR1 and CDR2 (germline): SGHTA, FQGTGA. Trimming took 6 bases from V and 7 from J, leaving 18 bases between them. CDR3 length equals 14 residues.

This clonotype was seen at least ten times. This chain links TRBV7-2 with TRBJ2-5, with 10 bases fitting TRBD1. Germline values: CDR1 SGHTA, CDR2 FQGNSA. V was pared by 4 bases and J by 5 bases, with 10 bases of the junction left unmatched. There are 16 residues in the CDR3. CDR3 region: CASSSRPGQGWETQYF. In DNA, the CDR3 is TGTGCCAGCAGCTCAAGGCCGGGACAGGGGTGGGAGACCCAGTACTTC.

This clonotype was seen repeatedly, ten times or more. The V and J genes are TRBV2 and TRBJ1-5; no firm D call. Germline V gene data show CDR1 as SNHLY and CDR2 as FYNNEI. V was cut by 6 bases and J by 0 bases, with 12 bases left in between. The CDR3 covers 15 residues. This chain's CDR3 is CASSGATYSNQPQHF. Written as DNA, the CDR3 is TGTGCCAGCAGCGGAGCCACCTATAGCAATCAGCCCCAGCATTTT.

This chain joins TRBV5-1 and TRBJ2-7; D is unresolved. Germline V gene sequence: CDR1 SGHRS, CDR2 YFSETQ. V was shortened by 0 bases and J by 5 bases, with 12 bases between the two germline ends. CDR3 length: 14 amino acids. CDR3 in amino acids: CASSLVVDSNEQYF. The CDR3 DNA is TGCGCCAGCAGCTTGGTTGTGGATTCCAACGAGCAGTACTTC.

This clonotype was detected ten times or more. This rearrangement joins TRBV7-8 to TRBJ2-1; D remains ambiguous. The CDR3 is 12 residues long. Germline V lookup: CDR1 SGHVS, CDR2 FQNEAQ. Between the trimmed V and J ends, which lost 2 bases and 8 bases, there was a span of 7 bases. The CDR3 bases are TGTGCCAGCAGCTTACAAGTGGATGAGCAGTTCTTC. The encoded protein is CASSLQVDEQFF.

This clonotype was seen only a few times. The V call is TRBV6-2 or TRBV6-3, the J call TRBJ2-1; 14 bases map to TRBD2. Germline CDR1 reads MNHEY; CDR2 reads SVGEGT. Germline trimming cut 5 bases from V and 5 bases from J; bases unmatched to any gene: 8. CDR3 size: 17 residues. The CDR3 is CASSVTSGRAFNNEQFF. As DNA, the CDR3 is TGTGCCAGCAGTGTGACTAGCGGGAGGGCCTTTAACAATGAGCAGTTCTTC.

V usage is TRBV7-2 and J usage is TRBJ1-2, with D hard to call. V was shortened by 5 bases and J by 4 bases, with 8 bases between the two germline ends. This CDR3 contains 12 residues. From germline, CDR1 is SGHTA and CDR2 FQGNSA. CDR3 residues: CASSLRRYGYTF. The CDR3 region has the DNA TGTGCCAGCAGCCTGAGACGCTATGGCTACACCTTC.

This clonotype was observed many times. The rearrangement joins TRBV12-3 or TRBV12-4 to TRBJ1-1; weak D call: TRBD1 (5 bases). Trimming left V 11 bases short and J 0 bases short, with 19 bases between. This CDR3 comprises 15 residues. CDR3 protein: CAQEGKTDMNTEAFF. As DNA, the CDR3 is TGTGCCCAAGAAGGAAAGACAGACATGAACACTGAAGCTTTCTTT.

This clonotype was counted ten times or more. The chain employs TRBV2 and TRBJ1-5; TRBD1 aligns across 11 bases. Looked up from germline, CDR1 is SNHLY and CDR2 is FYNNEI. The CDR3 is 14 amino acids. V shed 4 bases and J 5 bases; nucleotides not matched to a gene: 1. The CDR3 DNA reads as TGTGCCAGCAGTGGGACAGGGGGCTATCAGCCCCAGCATTTT. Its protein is CASSGTGGYQPQHF.

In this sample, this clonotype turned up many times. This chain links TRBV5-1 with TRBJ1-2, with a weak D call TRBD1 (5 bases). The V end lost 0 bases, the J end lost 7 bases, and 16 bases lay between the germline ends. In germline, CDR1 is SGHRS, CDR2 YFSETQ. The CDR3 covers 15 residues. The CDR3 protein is CASSLAMGDGGGYTF. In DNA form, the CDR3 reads TGCGCCAGCAGCTTGGCCATGGGGGACGGCGGTGGCTACACCTTC.

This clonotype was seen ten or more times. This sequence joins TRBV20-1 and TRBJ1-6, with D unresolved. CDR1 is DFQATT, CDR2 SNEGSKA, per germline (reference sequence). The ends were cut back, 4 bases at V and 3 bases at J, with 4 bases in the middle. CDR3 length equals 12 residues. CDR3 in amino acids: CSANDYNSPLHF. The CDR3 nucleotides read TGCAGTGCTAATGACTATAATTCACCCCTCCACTTT.

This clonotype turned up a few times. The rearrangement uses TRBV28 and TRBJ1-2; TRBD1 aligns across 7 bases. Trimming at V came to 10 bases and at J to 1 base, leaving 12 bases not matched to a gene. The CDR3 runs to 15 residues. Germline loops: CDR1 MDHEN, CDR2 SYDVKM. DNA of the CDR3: TGTGCCACCCGGGGACAGAGAAAAATTAACTATGGCTACACCTTC. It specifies CATRGQRKINYGYTF.

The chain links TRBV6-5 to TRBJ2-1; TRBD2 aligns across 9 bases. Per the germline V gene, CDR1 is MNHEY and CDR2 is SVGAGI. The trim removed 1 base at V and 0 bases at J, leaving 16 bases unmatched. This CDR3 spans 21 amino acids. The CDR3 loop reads CASSYFSTSGQTFSSYNEQFF. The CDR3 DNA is TGTGCCAGCAGTTACTTTTCAACTAGCGGGCAAACGTTCAGCTCCTACAATGAGCAGTTCTTC.